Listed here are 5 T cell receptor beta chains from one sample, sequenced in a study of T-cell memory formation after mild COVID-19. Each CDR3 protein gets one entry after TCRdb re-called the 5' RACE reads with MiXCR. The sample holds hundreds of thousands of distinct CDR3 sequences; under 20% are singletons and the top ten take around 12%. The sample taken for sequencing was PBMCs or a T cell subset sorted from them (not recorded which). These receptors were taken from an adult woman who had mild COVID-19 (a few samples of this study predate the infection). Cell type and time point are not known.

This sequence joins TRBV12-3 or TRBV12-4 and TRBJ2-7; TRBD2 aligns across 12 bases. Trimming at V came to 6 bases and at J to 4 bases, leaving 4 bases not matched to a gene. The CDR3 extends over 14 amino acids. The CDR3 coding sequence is TGTGCCAGCAGGCCACTAGCGGGAGGTTACGAGCAGTACTTC. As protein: CASRPLAGGYEQYF.

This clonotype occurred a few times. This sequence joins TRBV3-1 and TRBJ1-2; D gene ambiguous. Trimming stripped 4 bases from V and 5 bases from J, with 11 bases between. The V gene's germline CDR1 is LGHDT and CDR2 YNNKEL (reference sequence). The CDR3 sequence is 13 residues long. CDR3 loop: CASSPRGRYGYTF. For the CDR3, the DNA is TGTGCCAGCAGCCCCCGAGGACGGTATGGCTACACCTTC.

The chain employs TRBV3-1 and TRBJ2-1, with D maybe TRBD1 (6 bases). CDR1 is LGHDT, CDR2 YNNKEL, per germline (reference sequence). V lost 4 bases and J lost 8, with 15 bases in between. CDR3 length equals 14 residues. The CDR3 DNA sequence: TGTGCCAGCAGCCCTTACCACCAGGGGTATGAGCAGTTCTTC. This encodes CASSPYHQGYEQFF.

The CDR3 sequence is CASSIGYTEAFF. The CDR3 DNA reads as TGTGCCAGCAGTATCGGGTACACTGAAGCTTTCTTT. J is TRBJ1-1 and V is TRBV12-3 or TRBV12-4; D remains unclear. V was cut by 5 bases and J by 3 bases, with 7 bases left in between. The CDR3 has 12 amino acids.

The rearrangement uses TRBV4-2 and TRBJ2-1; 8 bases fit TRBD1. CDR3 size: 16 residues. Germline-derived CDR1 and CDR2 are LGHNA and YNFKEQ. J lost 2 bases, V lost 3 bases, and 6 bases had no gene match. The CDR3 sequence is CASSQKTGGPYNEQFF. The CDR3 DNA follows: TGTGCCAGCAGCCAGAAAACAGGGGGGCCCTACAATGAGCAGTTCTTC.